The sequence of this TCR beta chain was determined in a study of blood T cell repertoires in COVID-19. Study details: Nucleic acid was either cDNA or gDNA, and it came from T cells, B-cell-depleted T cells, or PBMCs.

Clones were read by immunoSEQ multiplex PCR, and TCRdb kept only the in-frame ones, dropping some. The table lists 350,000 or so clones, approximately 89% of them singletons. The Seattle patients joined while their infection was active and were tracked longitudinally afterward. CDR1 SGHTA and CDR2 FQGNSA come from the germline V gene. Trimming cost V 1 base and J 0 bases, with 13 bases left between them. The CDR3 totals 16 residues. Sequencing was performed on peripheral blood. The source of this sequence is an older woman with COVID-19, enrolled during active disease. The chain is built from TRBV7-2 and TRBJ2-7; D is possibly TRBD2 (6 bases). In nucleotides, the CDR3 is TGTGCCAGCAGCTTAGGAGCGGGTAGCCCCTCCTACGAGCAGTACTTC. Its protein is CASSLGAGSPSYEQYF.